The clone carrying this TCR beta chain occurred a few times. As yet, its antigen is unknown. TCRdb reanalysed the reads using MiXCR and keeps one entry per CDR3 protein. The data contain 750,000 to 950,000 distinct CDR3 sequences, almost 30% of them singletons. This CDR3 region has 16 residues. Germline V gene lookup returns CDR1 MDHEN and CDR2 SYDVKM. V was clipped by 1 base and J by 4 bases; unmatched bases: 3. This sample was taken from a study of T cell repertoires in cytomegalovirus infection. Findings and limits, study-wide: Dominant in the ex vivo response were TCR beta clonotypes restricted by HLA-C and specific for CMV. Accumulated public TCR beta family frequency recognized individuals carrying CMV together with the relevant HLA.

The chain links TRBV28 to TRBJ2-1, with 11 bases identical to TRBD2. This specimen consisted of cultured CD8+ T cells from PBMCs, obtained from culture after CMV antigen stimulation. The clonotype was recovered from a human donor in good health (CMV status not recorded). Some clones in this sample may be carry-over from other donors' samples. CDR3 loop: CASSLYSSGGYNEQFF. In DNA form, the CDR3 reads TGTGCCAGCAGTTTATACTCTAGCGGGGGGTACAATGAGCAGTTCTTC.